The present T cell receptor (beta chain) was sequenced within a study of T cells in Graves' hyperthyroidism and ophthalmopathy. There are many counts of this clonotype. The CDR3 length is 12 residues. V shed 5 bases and J shed 4 bases, with 11 bases lying between them. CDR1 is DFQATT, CDR2 SNEGSKA, per germline (reference sequence). From RNA transcripts, TCR beta CDR3 regions were amplified. A first-round RT-PCR of the TCR CDR3 used the HTBI primer set. A single record per CDR3 protein comes from TCRdb applying MiXCR to the multiplex PCR reads. The sample has around 700,000 distinct CDR3 sequences, roughly a sixth seen once.

The rearrangement uses TRBV20-1 and TRBJ1-2; D remains ambiguous. Material: blood. The receptor's source is a woman in her forties or fifties with Graves' hyperthyroidism that later progressed to Graves' ophthalmopathy. This CDR3 reads CSAEDGIYGYTF. DNA for the CDR3: TGCAGTGCTGAGGACGGAATCTATGGCTACACCTTC.